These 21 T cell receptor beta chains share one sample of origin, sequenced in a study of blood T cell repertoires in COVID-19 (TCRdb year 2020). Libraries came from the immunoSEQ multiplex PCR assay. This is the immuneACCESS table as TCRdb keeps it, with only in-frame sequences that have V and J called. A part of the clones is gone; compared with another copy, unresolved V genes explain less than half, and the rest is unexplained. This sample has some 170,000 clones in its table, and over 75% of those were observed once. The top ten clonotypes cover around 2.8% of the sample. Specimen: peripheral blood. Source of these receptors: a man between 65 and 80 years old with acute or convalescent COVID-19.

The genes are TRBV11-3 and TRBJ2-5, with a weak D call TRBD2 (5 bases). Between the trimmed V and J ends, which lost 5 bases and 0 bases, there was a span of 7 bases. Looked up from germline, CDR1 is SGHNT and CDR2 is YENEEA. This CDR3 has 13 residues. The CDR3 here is CASSRSDQETQYF. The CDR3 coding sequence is TGTGCCAGCAGCCGTAGCGACCAAGAGACCCAGTACTTC. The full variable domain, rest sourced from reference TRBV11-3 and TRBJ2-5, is EAGVVQSPRYKIIEKKQPVAFWCNPISGHNTLYWYLQNLGQGPELLIRYENEEAVDDSQLPKDRFSAERLKGVDSTLKIQPAELGDSAVYLCASSRSDQETQYFGPGTRLLVL.

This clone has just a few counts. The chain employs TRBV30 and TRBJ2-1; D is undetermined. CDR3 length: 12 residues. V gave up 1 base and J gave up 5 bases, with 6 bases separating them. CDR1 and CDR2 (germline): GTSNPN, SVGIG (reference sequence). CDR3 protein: CAWSGLHNEQFF. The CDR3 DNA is TGTGCCTGGAGTGGCCTACACAATGAGCAGTTCTTC.

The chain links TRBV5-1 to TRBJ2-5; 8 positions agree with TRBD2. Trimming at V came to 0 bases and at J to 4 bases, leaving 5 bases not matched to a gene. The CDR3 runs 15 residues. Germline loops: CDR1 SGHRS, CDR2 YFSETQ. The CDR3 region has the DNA TGCGCCAGCAGCTTGGTCGCGGGAGGACGAGAGACCCAGTACTTC. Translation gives CASSLVAGGRETQYF. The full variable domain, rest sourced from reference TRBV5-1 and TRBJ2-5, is KAGVTQTPRYLIKTRGQQVTLSCSPISGHRSVSWYQQTPGQGLQFLFEYFSETQRNKGNFPGRFSGRQFSNSRSEMNVSTLELGDSALYLCASSLVAGGRETQYFGPGTRLLVL.

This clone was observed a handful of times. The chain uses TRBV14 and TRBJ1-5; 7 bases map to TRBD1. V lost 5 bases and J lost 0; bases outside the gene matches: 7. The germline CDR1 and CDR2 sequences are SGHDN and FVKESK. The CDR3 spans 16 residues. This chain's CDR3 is CASSYGTAYSNQPQHF. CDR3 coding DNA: TGTGCCAGCAGCTACGGGACAGCCTATAGCAATCAGCCCCAGCATTTT.

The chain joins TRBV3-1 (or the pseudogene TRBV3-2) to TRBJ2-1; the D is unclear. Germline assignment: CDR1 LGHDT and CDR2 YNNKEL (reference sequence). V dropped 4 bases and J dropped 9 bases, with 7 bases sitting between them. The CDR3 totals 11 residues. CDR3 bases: TGTGCCAGCAGCCTGCAGTCTGAGCAGTTCTTC. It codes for CASSLQSEQFF.

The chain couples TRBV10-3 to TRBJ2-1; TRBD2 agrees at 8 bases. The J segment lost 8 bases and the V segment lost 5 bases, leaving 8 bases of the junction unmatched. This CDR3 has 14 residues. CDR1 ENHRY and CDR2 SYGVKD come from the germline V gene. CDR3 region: CAISSGGAGYEQFF. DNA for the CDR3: TGTGCCATCAGTTCGGGGGGGGCCGGTTATGAGCAGTTCTTC.

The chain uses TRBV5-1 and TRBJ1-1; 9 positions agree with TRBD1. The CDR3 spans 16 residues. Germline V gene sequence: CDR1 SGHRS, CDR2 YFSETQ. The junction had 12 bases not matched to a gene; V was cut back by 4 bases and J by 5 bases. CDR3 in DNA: TGCGCCAGCAGCCCCGGGACAGGGAATATGAGGACTGAAGCTTTCTTT. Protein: CASSPGTGNMRTEAFF.

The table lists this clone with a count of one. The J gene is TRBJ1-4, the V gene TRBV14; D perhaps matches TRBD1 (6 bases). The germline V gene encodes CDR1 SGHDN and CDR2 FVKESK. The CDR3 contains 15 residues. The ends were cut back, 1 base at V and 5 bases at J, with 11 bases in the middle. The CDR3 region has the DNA TGTGCCAGCAGCCAAGGTTGGGGGCCCAATGAAAAACTGTTTTTT. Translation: CASSQGWGPNEKLFF.

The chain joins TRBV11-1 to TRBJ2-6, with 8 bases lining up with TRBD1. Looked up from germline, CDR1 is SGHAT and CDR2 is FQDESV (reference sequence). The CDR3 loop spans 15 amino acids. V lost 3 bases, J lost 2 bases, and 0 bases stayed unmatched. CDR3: CASSLTGAGANVLTF. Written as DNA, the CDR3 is TGTGCCAGCAGCTTGACAGGGGCTGGGGCCAACGTCCTGACTTTC.

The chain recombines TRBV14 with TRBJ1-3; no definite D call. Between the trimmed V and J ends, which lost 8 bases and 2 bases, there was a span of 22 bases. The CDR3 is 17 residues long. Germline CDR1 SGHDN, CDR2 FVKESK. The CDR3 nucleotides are TGTGCCAGCCATAAGCCCCCCTTTTTCCCGGCTGGAAACACCATATATTTT. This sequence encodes CASHKPPFFPAGNTIYF.

The CDR3 coding sequence is TGTGCCAGTAGTATTCAGGAAGCCTATGGCTACACCTTC. Protein: CASSIQEAYGYTF. The chain uses TRBV19 and TRBJ1-2; D remains unclear. The CDR3 loop spans 13 amino acids. Trimming pared 3 bases from V and 4 bases from J, leaving 9 bases between. Per germline, CDR1 LNHDA and CDR2 SQIVND (reference sequence).

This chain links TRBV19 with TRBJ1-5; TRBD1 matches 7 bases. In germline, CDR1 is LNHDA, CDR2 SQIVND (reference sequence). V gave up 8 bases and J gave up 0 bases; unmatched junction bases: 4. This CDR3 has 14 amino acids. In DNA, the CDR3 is TGTGCCAGTGACAGGGTTAATAGCAATCAGCCCCAGCATTTT. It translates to CASDRVNSNQPQHF.

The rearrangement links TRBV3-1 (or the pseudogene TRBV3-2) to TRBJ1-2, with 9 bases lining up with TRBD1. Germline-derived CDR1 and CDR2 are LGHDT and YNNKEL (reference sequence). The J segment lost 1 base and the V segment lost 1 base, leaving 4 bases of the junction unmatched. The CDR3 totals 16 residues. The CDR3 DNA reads TGTGCCAGCAGCCAAGGGGACAGGGCATATAACTATGGCTACACCTTC. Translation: CASSQGDRAYNYGYTF.

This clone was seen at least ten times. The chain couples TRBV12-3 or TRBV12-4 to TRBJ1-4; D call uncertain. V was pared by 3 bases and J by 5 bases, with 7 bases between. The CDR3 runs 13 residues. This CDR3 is CASSFARNEKLFF. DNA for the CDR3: TGTGCCAGCAGTTTTGCTAGGAATGAAAAACTGTTTTTT.

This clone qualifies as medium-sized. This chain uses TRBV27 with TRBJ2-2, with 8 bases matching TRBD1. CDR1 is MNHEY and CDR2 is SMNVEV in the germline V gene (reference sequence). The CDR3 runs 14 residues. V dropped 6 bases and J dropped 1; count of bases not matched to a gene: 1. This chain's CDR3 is CASRGQVNTGELFF. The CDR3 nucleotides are TGTGCCAGCAGGGGACAGGTGAACACCGGGGAGCTGTTTTTT.

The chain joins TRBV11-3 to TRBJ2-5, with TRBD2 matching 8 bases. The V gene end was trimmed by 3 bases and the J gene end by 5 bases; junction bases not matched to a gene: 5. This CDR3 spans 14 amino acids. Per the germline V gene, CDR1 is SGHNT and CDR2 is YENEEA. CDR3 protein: CASSFGLAAETQYF. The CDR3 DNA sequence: TGTGCCAGCAGCTTTGGACTAGCTGCCGAGACCCAGTACTTC.

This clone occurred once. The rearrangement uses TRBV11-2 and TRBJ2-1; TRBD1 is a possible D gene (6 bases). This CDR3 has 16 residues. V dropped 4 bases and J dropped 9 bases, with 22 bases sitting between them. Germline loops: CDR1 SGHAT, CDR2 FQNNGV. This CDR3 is CASSSFGAGAALEQFF. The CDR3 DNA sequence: TGTGCCAGCAGCTCATTCGGGGCAGGGGCGGCTCTTGAGCAGTTCTTC.

In DNA, the CDR3 is TGCGCCAGCAGCCAAGGGACTAGCGGGAGTCAGCAGTTCTTC. It specifies CASSQGTSGSQQFF. V and J are TRBV5-1 and TRBJ2-1; TRBD2 agrees at 14 bases. Germline CDR1 reads SGHRS; CDR2 reads YFSETQ. The CDR3 is 14 amino acids. V gave up 4 bases and J gave up 11 bases; unmatched junction bases: 5.

CDR3 in DNA: TGCGCCAGCAGCCCTGGGACTAGCGGGGGTGCGCAGTATTTT. Amino acids: CASSPGTSGGAQYF. The chain combines TRBV5-1 with TRBJ2-3; 14 bases agree with TRBD2. This CDR3 region has 14 residues. Trimming cost V 4 bases and J 10 bases; bases outside gene matches: 5. Germline assignment: CDR1 SGHRS and CDR2 YFSETQ.

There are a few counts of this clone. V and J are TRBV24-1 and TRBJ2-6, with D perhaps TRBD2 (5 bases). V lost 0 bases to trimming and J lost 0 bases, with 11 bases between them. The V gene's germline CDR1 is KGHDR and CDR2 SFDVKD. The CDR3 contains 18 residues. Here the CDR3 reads CATSDLVPGNSGANVLTF. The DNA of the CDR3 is TGTGCCACCAGTGATTTGGTACCCGGGAACTCTGGGGCCAACGTCCTGACTTTC.

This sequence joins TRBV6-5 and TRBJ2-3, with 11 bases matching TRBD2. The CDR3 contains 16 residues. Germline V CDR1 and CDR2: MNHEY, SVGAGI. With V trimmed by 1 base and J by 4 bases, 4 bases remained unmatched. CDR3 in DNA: TGTGCCAGCAGTTACTTACTAGCGGGAGATGCAGATACGCAGTATTTT. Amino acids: CASSYLLAGDADTQYF.